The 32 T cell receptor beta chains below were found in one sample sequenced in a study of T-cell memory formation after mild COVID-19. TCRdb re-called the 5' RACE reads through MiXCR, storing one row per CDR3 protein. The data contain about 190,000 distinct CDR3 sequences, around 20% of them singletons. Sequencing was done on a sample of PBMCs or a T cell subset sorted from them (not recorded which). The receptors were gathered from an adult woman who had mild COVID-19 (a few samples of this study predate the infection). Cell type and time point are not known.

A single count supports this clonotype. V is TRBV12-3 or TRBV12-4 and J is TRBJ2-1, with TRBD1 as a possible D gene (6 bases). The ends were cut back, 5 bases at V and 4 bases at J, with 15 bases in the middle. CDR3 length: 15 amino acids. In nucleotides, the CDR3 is TGTGCCAGCAGTGCCGGACAGACCAGATACAATGAGCAGTTCTTC. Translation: CASSAGQTRYNEQFF.

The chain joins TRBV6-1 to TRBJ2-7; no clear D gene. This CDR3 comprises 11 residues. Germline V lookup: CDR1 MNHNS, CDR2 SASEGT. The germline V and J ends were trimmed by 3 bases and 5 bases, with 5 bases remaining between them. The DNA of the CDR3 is TGTGCCAGCAGTGACTCAGACGAGCAGTACTTC. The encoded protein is CASSDSDEQYF.

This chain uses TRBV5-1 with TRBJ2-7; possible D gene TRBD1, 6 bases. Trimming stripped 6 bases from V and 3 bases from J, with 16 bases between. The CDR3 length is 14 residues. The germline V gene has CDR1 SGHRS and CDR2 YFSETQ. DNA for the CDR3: TGCGCCAGCACCCCAACGACAGGTTACTACGAGCAGTACTTC. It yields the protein CASTPTTGYYEQYF.

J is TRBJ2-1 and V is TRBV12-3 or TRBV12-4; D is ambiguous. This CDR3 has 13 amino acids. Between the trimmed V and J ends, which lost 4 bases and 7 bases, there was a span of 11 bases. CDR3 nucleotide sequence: TGTGCCAGCAGTTCCAGTACCGGTAATGAGCAGTTCTTC. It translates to CASSSSTGNEQFF.

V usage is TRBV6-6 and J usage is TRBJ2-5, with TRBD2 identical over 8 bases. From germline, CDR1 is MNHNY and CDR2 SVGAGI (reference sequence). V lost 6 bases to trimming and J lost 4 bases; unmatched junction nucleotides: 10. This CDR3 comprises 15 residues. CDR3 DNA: TGTGCCAGCAGCGAAGCGGGGGCCAGCCGAGAGACCCAGTACTTC. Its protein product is CASSEAGASRETQYF.

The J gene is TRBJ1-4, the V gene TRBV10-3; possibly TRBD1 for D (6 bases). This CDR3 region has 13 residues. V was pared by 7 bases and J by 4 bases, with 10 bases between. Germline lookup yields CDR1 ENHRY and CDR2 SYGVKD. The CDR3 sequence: CAIKDRNNEKLFF. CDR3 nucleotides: TGTGCCATCAAAGACAGGAATAATGAAAAACTGTTTTTT.

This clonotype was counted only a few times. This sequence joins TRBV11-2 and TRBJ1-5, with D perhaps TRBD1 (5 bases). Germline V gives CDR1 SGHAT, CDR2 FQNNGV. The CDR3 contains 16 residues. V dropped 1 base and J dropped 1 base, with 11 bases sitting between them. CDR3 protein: CASSLGSGGSNQPQHF. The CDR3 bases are TGTGCCAGCAGCTTAGGAAGTGGGGGGAGCAATCAGCCCCAGCATTTT.

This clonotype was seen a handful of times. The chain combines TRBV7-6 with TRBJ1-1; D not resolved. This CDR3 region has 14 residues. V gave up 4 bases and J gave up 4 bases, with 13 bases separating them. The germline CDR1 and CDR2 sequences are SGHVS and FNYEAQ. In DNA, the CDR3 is TGTGCCAGCAGCTCCGGGGTCTCTAGCACTGAAGCTTTCTTT. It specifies CASSSGVSSTEAFF.

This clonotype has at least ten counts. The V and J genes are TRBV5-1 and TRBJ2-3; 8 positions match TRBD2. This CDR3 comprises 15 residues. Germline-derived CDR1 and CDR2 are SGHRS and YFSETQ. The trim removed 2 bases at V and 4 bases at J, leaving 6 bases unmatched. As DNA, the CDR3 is TGCGCCAGCAGCTTAGCGGGAGCGGGCCCAGATACGCAGTATTTT. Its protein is CASSLAGAGPDTQYF.

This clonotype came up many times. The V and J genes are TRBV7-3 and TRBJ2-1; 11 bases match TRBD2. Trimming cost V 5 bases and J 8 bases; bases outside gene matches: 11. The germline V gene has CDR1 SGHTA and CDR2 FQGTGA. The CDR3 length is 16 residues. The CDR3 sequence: CASSPGSSGGPDEQFF. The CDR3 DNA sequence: TGTGCCAGCAGCCCAGGGTCTAGCGGGGGGCCCGATGAGCAGTTCTTC.

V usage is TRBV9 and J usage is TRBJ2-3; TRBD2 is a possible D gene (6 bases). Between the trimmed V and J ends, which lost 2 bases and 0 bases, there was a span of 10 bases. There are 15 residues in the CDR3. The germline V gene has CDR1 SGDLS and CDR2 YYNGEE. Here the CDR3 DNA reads TGTGCCAGCAGCGTGGGAGGCTGGAGCACAGATACGCAGTATTTT. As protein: CASSVGGWSTDTQYF.

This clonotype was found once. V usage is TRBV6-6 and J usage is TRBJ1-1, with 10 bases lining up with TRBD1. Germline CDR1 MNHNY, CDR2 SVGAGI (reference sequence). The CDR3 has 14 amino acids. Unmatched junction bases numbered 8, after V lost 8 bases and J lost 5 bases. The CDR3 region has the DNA TGTGCCAGCCGGTACCGGGACAGGGGAACTGAAGCTTTCTTT. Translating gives CASRYRDRGTEAFF.

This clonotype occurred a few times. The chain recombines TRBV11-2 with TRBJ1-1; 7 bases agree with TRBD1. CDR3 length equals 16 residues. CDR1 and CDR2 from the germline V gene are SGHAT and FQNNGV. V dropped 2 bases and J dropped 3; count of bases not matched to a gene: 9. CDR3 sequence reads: CASSLRQTGFDTEAFF. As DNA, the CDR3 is TGTGCCAGCAGCTTACGTCAGACAGGGTTTGACACTGAAGCTTTCTTT.

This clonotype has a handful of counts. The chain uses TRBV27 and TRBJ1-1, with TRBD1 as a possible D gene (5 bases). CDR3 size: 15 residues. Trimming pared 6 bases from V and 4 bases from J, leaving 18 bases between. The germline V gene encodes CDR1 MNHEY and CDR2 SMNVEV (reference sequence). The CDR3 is CASRPGVDRSTEAFF. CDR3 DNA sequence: TGTGCCAGCAGGCCTGGGGTCGACAGAAGCACTGAAGCTTTCTTT.

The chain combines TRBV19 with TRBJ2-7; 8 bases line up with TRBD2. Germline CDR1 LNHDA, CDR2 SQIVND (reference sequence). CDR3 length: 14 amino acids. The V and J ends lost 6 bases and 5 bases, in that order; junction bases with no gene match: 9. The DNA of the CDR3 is TGTGCCAGTAGCCTGGGGGCGGGAGGAGACGAGCAGTACTTC. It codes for CASSLGAGGDEQYF.

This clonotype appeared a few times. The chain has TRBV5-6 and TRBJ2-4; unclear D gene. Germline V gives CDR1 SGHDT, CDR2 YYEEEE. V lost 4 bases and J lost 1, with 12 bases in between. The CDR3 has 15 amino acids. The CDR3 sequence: CASSGLVSAKNIQYF. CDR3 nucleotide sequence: TGTGCCAGCAGCGGTCTGGTCTCGGCCAAAAACATTCAGTACTTC.

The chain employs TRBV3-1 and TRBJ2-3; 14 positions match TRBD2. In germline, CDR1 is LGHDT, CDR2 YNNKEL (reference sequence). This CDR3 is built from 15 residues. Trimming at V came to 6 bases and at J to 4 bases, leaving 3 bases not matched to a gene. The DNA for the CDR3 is TGTGCCAGCAGGACTAGCGGGGGGGCCTCAGATACGCAGTATTTT. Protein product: CASRTSGGASDTQYF.

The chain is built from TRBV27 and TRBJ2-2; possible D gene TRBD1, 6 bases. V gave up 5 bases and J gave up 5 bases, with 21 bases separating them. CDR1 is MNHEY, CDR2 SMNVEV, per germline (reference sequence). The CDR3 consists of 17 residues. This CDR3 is CASSPPDRLRITGELFF. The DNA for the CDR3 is TGTGCCAGCAGTCCGCCGGACAGACTTAGGATTACCGGGGAGCTGTTTTTT.

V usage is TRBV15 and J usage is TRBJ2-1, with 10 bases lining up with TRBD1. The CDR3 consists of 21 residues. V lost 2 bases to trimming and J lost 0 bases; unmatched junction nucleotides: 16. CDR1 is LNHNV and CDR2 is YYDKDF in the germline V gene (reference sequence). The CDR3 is CATSRYPGQGIPSGSYNEQFF. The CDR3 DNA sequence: TGTGCCACCAGCAGATACCCGGGACAGGGGATTCCCTCAGGCTCCTACAATGAGCAGTTCTTC.

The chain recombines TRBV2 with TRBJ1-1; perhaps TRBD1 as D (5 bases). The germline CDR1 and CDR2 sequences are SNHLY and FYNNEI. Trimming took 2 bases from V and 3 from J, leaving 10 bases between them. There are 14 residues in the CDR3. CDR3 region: CASSELGVDTEAFF. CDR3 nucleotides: TGTGCCAGCAGTGAATTGGGGGTAGACACTGAAGCTTTCTTT.

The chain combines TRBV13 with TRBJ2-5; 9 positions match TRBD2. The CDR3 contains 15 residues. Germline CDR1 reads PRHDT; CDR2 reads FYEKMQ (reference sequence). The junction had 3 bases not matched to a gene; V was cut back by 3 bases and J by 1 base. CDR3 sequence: CASSLLAGSQETQYF. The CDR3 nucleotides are TGTGCCAGCAGCTTGCTAGCGGGGAGCCAAGAGACCCAGTACTTC.

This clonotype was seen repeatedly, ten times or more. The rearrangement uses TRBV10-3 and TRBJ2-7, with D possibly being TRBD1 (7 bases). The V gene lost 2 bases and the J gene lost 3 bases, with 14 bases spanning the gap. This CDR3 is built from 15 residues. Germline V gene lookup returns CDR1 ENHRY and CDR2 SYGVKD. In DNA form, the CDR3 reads TGTGCCATCAGTGAGACCAACAGGGGAGGCTACGAGCAGTACTTC. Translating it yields CAISETNRGGYEQYF.

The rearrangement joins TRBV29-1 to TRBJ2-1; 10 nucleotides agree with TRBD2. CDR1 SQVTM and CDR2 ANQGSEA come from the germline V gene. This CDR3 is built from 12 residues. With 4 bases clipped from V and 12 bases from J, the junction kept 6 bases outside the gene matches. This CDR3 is CSVAVLAGVQFF. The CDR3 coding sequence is TGCAGCGTTGCGGTTCTAGCGGGAGTGCAGTTCTTC.

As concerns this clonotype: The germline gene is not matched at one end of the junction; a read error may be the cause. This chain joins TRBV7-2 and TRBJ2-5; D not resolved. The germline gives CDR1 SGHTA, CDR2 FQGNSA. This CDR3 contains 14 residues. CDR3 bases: TGTGCCAGCAGTTTAGGGATGAGGCAAGAGACCCAGTACTTC. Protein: CASSLGMRQETQYF.

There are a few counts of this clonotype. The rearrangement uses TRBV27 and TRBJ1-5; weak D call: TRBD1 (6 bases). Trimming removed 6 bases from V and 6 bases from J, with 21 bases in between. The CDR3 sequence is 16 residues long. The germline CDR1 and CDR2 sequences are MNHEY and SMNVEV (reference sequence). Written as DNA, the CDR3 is TGTGCCAGCAGGGCCTCGGGGGGCGGATATTTTCAGCCCCAGCATTTT. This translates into CASRASGGGYFQPQHF.

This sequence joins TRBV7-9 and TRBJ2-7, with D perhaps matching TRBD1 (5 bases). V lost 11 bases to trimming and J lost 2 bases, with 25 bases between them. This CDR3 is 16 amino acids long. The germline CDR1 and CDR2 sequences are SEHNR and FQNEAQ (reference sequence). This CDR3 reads CAHPLGSPQGPYEQYF. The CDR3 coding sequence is TGTGCCCACCCCTTAGGTTCCCCCCAGGGCCCCTACGAGCAGTACTTC.

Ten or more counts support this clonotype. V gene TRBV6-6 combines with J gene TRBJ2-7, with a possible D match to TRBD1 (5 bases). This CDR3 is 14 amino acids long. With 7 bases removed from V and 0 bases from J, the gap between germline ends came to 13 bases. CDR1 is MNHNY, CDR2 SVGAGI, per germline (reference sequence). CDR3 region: CASTETDGSYEQYF. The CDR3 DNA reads TGTGCCAGCACGGAGACAGACGGCTCCTACGAGCAGTACTTC.

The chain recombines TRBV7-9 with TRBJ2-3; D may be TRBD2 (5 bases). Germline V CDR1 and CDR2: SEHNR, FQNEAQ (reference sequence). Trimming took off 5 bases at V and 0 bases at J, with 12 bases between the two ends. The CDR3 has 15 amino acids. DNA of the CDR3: TGTGCCAGCAGCGACTCCGGACTCAGCACAGATACGCAGTATTTT. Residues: CASSDSGLSTDTQYF.

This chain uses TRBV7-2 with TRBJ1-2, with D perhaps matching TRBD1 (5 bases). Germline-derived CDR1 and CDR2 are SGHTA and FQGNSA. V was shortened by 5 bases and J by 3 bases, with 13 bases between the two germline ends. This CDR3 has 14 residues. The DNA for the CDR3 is TGTGCCAGCAGCCCCCGGGACGGCTACTATGGCTACACCTTC. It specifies CASSPRDGYYGYTF.

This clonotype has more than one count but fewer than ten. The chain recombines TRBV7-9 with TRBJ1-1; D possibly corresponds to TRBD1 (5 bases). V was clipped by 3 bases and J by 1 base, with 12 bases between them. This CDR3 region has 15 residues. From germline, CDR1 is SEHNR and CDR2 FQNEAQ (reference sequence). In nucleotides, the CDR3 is TGTGCCAGCAGCTTTCTGGGACGAGAGAACACTGAAGCTTTCTTT. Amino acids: CASSFLGRENTEAFF.

The CDR3 DNA is TGTGCCAGCAGTTTAAAGGGACTAGCGCCCTCGGGGCAGTACTTC. It translates to CASSLKGLAPSGQYF. The genes are TRBV12-3 or TRBV12-4 and TRBJ2-7, with TRBD2 matching over 10 bases. V lost 2 bases and J lost 9; bases outside the gene matches: 10. The CDR3 has 15 residues.

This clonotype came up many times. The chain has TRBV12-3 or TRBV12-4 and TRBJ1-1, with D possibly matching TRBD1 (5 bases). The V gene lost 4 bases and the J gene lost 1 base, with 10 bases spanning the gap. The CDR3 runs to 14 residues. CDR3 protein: CASSSGHANTEAFF. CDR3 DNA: TGTGCCAGCAGTTCAGGACACGCGAACACTGAAGCTTTCTTT.